This T cell receptor beta chain was captured by sequencing in a study of human T cells and chemical hapten exposure. Study context: Patients additionally received therapeutic doses of diphenylcyclopropenone on the scalp once a week, and this continued throughout the approximately 23-week study. Patients, mostly women, had alopecia areata, alopecia totalis or alopecia universalis.

Germline loops: CDR1 SGHDT, CDR2 YYEEEE. CDR3 length: 17 residues. V shed 1 base and J shed 1 base, with 16 bases lying between them. The library tagged each cDNA molecule with unique molecular identifiers. Each CDR3 protein is one row after TCRdb ran MiXCR on the RACE reads. The table records over 55,000 distinct CDR3 sequences, 9.5% to 10% of them present only once. Time point noted: pre-sensitization, week 0. Described treatment: therapeutic diphenylcyclopropenone sensitization with weekly scalp DPC. This clonotype was seen at least ten times. Antigen specificity is unknown. Study outcomes and limitations: The presence of alopecia in the donors means their immune response may differ from healthy people's.

This TCR came from a middle-aged man with alopecia areata. Some clones in this sample may be carry-over from other donors' samples. This material consisted of whole blood, taken in connection with sensitization to the hapten diphenylcyclopropenone (DPC). The J gene is TRBJ2-3, the V gene TRBV5-6; D is unclear. The CDR3, as DNA: TGTGCCAGCAGCTTGTGTTTATCGGCAGAATGCACAGATACGCAGTATTTT. Translation: CASSLCLSAECTDTQYF.